Here is one T cell receptor (beta chain) with its context. This sample was included in a study of blood T cells in healthy people across ages. Looked up from germline, CDR1 is LGHDT and CDR2 is YNNKEL (reference sequence). The CDR3 is 13 residues long. With a J-beta primer mix and a sample-barcoded 5' primer, a second PCR ran 7 to 11 cycles. TCRdb recomputed calls from the 5' RACE reads with MiXCR, one row per CDR3 protein. There are 890,000 or so distinct CDR3 sequences in the sample; under 80% occur only once, and around 30% lies in the top ten. Specimen: blood. The receptor comes from a man aged 25-40 years in good health. V and J are TRBV3-1 and TRBJ2-1; D unclear. Near its end, the DNA agrees better with TRBJ2-7, so the J call may be wrong. The CDR3 DNA follows: TGTGCCAGCAGCCAGTTAAGGAACTACGAGCAGTACTTC. Protein: CASSQLRNYEQYF.